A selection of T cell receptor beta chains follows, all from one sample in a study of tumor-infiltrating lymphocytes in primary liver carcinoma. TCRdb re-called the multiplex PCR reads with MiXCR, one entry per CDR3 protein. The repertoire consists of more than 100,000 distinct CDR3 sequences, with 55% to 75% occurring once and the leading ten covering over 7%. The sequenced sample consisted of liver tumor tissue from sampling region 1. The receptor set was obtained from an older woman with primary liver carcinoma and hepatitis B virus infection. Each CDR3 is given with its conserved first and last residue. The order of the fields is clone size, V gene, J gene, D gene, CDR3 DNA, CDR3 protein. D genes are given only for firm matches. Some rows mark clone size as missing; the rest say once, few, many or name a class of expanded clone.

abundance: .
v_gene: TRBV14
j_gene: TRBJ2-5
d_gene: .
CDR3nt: TGTGCCAGCAGCCAAGTGGCTATCCAAGAGACTCAGTACTTC
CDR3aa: CASSQVAIQETQYF

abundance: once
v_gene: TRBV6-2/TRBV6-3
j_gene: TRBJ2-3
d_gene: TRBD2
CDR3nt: TGTGCCAGCAGTCACACTCTAGCGGACGGGGCAGATACGCGGTATTTT
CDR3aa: CASSHTLADGADTRYF

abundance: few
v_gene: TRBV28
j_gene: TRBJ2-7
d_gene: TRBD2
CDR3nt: TGTGCCAGCAGTTTATGGGGACTAGCGGGAGGGCTGGAGCAGTACTTC
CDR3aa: CASSLWGLAGGLEQYF

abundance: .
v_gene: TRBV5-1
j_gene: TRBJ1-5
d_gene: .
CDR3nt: TGCGCCAGCAGCGTCCAGGAGAGCAATCAGCCCCAGCATTTT
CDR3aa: CASSVQESNQPQHF

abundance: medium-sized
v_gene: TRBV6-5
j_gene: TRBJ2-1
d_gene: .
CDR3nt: TGTGCCAGCAGTCCCGGACAGCCGACCTACAATGAGCAGTTCTTC
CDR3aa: CASSPGQPTYNEQFF

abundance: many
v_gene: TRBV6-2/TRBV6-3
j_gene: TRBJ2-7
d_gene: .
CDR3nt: TGTGCCAGCAGCGGAGGAGTCGAGCAGTACTTC
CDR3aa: CASSGGVEQYF

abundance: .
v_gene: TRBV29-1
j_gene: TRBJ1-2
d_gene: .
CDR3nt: TGCAGCGTTGAAGAAAGTAGGGCACAGAGTGGCTACACCTTC
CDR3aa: CSVEESRAQSGYTF

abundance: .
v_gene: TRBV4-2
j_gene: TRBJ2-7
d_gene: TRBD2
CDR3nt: TGTACCAGCAGCCAACGGGATGGACTAGCGCGTTCCTACGAGCAGTACTTC
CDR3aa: CTSSQRDGLARSYEQYF

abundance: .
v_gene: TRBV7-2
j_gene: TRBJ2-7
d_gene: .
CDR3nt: TGTGCCAGCAGCTCCAAGCGGAACAGATACGAGCAGTACTTC
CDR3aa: CASSSKRNRYEQYF

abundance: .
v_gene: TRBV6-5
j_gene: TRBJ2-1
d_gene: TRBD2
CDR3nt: TGTGCCAAAAGCCACGGACTAGACGGTGAGCAGTTCTTC
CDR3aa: CAKSHGLDGEQFF

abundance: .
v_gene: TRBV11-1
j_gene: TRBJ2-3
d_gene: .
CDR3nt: TGTGCCAGCAGTATAACAGCCCAACAGGAAGTGGACACAGATACGCAGTATTTT
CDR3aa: CASSITAQQEVDTDTQYF

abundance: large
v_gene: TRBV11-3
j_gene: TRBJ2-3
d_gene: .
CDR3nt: TGTGCCAGCAGCTTAGATCGACATACTACAGATACGCAGTATTTT
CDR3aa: CASSLDRHTTDTQYF

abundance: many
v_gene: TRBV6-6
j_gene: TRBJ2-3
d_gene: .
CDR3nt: TGTGCCACCGCGATTAATACGCAGTATTTT
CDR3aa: CATAINTQYF

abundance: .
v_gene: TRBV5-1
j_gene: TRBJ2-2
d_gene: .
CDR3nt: TGCGCCAGCAGCTTCCTACAGGTCGCGGGACAGAACACCGGGGAGCTGTTTTTT
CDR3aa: CASSFLQVAGQNTGELFF

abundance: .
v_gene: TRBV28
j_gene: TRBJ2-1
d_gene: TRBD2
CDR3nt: TGTGCCAGCAGACTAGCGGGAGGATACAATGAGCAGTTCTTC
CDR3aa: CASRLAGGYNEQFF

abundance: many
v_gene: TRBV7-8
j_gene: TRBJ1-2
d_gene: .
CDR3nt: TGTGCCAGCAGCTTAGATAAGGTGGGCTATGGCTACACCTTC
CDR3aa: CASSLDKVGYGYTF

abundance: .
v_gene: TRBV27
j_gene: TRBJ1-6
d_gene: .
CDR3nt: TGTGCCAACAGGGTGACTGGTGGGGTAGCACCCTTCCACTTT
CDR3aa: CANRVTGGVAPFHF

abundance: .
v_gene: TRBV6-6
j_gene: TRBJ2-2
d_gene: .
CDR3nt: TGTGCCAGCAGGTCCTCGAACACCGGGGAGCTGTTTTTT
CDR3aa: CASRSSNTGELFF

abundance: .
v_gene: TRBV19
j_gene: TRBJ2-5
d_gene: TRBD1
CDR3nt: TGTGCCAGTGGTGGACTGGGGACAGGGAAAGAGACCCAGTACTTC
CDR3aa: CASGGLGTGKETQYF

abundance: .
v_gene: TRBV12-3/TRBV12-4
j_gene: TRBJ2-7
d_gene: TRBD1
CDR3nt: TGTGCCAGCAGAAGGGACAGATCCTACGAGCAGTACTTC
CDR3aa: CASRRDRSYEQYF

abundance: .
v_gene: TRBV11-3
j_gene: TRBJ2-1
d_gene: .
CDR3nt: TGTGCCACCGGGGCCGCCAGGTATGACGATGAGCAGTTCTTC
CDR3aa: CATGAARYDDEQFF

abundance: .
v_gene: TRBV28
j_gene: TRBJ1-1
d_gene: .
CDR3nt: TGTGCCAGCAGTTCGATAGGCGGTAAGAACACTGAAGCTTTCTTT
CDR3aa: CASSSIGGKNTEAFF

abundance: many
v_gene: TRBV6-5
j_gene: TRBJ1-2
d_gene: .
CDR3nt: TGTGCCAGCAGTTACGGCGGGGGGGGCGTCGGGGACTATGGCTACACCTTC
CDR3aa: CASSYGGGGVGDYGYTF

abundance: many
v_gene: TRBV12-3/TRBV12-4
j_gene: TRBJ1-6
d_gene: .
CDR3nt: TGTGCCAGCAGTTTATCACAGGGCAAGTCACCCCTCCACTTT
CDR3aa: CASSLSQGKSPLHF

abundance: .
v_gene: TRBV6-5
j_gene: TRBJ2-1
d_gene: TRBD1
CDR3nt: TGTGCCAGCAGGGGGGACAGCAATGAGAAGTTCTTC
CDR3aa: CASRGDSNEKFF

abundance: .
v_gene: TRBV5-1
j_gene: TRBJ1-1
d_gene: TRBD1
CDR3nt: TGCGCCAGCAGATTGAGGATACAGGGGGCAAACACTGAAGCTTTCTTT
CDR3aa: CASRLRIQGANTEAFF

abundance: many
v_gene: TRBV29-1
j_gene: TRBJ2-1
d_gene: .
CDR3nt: TGCAGCGTTGCCAAGACAGGCGAGCAGTTCTTC
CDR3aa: CSVAKTGEQFF

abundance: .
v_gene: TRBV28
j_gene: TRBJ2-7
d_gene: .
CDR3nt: TGTGCCAGCAGTTTTATAGGTGGGAGGAGCGAGCAGTACTTC
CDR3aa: CASSFIGGRSEQYF

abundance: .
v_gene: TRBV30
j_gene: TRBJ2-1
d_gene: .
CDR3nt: TGTGCCTGGACCCGTCTGGGGGGTAGCTACAATGAGCAGTTCTTC
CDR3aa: CAWTRLGGSYNEQFF

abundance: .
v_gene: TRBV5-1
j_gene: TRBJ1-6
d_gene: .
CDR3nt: TGCACCAGAAGCCTCCGGACATCTTCACCCCTCCACTTT
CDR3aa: CTRSLRTSSPLHF

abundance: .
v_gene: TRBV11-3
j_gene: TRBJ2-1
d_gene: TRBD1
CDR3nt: TGTGTCAGCAGCGTTGGACAGGGGTCAAACAATGAGCAGTTCTTC
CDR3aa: CVSSVGQGSNNEQFF

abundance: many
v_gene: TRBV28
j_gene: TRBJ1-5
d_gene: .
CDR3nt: TGTGCCAGCAGTTTTCTAAAAGGGCCCCAGCATTTT
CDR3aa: CASSFLKGPQHF

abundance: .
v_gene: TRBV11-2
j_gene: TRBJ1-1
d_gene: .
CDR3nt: TGTGCCAGCGGCTTACACGGCATCAAGAGCACTGAAGCTCTCTTT
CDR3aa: CASGLHGIKSTEALF

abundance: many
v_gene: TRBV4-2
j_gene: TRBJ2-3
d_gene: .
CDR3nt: TGTGCCAGCAGCCCCATCATGGGCACAGATACGCAGTATTTT
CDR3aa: CASSPIMGTDTQYF

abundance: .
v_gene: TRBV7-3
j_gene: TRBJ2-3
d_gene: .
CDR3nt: TGTGCCAGCAGCTTAACGTACATAGATACGCAGTATTTT
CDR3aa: CASSLTYIDTQYF

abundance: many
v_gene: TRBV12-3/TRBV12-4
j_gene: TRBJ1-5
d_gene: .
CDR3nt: TGTGCCAGCAGCCTCGGACAGATCGGGAGGCCCCAGCATTTT
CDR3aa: CASSLGQIGRPQHF

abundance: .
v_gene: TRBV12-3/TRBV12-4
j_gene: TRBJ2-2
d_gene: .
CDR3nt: TGTGCCAGCATACAAAGTGGGGGTACGAACACCGGGGAGCTGTTTTTT
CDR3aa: CASIQSGGTNTGELFF